This is a list of T cell receptor beta chains from one sample in a study of HIV-infected children after antiretroviral therapy interruption. One entry per CDR3 protein, called by TCRdb with MiXCR from the 3' RACE reads. The profile covers 30,000 to 40,000 distinct CDR3 sequences, with approximately 7% appearing a single time and roughly 0.87% taken by the ten largest. The sample was CD45RA+ CD4+ T cells from PBMCs, pooled from several time points, taken from a donor given antiretroviral therapy, either interrupted or continuous. These TCRs come from a pool of human donors with HIV. Both conserved end residues are part of each CDR3. A D gene is named only where the DNA matches it firmly. Clone size appears in some rows only: once, few, many, or a class for an expanded clone.

j_call clone_size d_call v_call cdr3_nt cdr3_aa
TRBJ2-3 many NA TRBV24-1 TGTGCCACCAGTGAACCCGGTTCGGGCGGAAGCACAGATACGCAGTATTTT CATSEPGSGGSTDTQYF
TRBJ2-1 many NA TRBV12-3/TRBV12-4 TGTGCCAGCAGTTTAGCTAGCGGCACTGAGCAGTTCTTC CASSLASGTEQFF
TRBJ2-2 many TRBD2 TRBV3-1 TGTGCCAGCAGCAAGTCCCGGACTAGCGCTGACACCGGGGAGCTGTTTTTT CASSKSRTSADTGELFF
TRBJ1-5 many NA TRBV14 TGTGCCAGCAGCCAAGGGGTGGGTCAGCCCCAGCATTTT CASSQGVGQPQHF
TRBJ2-3 many NA TRBV6-2/TRBV6-3 TGTGCCAGCAGACGACTAGGCGATAAAGATACGCAGTATTTT CASRRLGDKDTQYF
TRBJ2-7 many TRBD2 TRBV2 TGTGCCAGCACTCTGACTAGCGGGGGGGCCGAGCAGTACTTC CASTLTSGGAEQYF
TRBJ2-7 NA NA TRBV28 TGTGCCAGCAGTTTAATGTACGAGCAGTACTTC CASSLMYEQYF
TRBJ1-2 many NA TRBV27 TGTGCCAGCAGTTCGCAGGGAGGTGATGGCTACACCTTC CASSSQGGDGYTF
TRBJ2-5 medium-sized NA TRBV12-3/TRBV12-4 TGTGCCAGCAGCCGGACTGGGGGCACCCAGTACTTT CASSRTGGTQYF
TRBJ2-3 many NA TRBV7-2 TGTGCCAGCAGCTTAGACGGGACCCGGGCAATCGATACGCAGTATTTT CASSLDGTRAIDTQYF
TRBJ2-7 many NA TRBV7-8 TGTGCCAGCAGCTTAGTGCAGAAAAGGTCCTACGAGCAGTACTTC CASSLVQKRSYEQYF
TRBJ2-7 many TRBD2 TRBV5-1 TGCGCCAGCAGCTTACTAGCGGGGGGCTCCTACGAGCAGTACTTC CASSLLAGGSYEQYF
TRBJ2-5 many NA TRBV5-1 TGCGCCAGCAGCTTCGGGACACAGGCTCTTGGGACCCAGTACTTC CASSFGTQALGTQYF
TRBJ1-1 many NA TRBV20-1 TGCAGTGCTAGAGTTGGAGGGGATTTGAGCACTGAAGCTTTCTTT CSARVGGDLSTEAFF
TRBJ2-1 many TRBD2 TRBV7-6 TGTGCCAGCAGCTTATTACTAGCGGATAACAATGAGCAGTTCTTC CASSLLLADNNEQFF
TRBJ1-6 many TRBD1 TRBV6-5 TGTGCCAGCAGGGAGGGGACAGCGAATTCACCCCTCCACTTT CASREGTANSPLHF
TRBJ2-7 NA NA TRBV28 TGTGCCAGCAGTTTATTTTGGGCAGGTTTGACGGGCTACGAGCAGTACTTC CASSLFWAGLTGYEQYF
TRBJ2-3 NA TRBD2 TRBV6-1 TGTGCCAGCAGCCTGACTAGCGGGGGCACAGATACGCAGTATTTT CASSLTSGGTDTQYF
TRBJ2-1 NA TRBD1 TRBV14 TGTGCCAGCAGCCATGTGCGGATTGGGACAGGGGACTACAATGAGCAGTTCTTC CASSHVRIGTGDYNEQFF
TRBJ2-1 NA TRBD2 TRBV4-1 TGCGCCAGCAGCCAAGGACTAGCGGGAGGGAACAATGAGCAGTTCTTC CASSQGLAGGNNEQFF
TRBJ2-1 many NA TRBV4-3 TGCGCCAGCAGCCATTTAGATGAGCAGTTCTTC CASSHLDEQFF
TRBJ1-2 few NA TRBV28 TGTGCCAGCAGTTTATTCGCCAGGGCCACTAACTATGGCTACACCTTC CASSLFARATNYGYTF
TRBJ2-3 many NA TRBV7-8 TGTGCCAGCAGCTTTCCGGGGACTACAGATACGCAGTATTTT CASSFPGTTDTQYF
TRBJ2-7 NA NA TRBV6-1 TGTGCCAGCAGTCCAACTGAGAGCTCCTACGAGCAGTACTTC CASSPTESSYEQYF
TRBJ2-1 many NA TRBV6-2/TRBV6-3 TGTGCCAGCAGTTACGTCTCGGGCAATGAGCAGTTCTTC CASSYVSGNEQFF
TRBJ2-2 many TRBD2 TRBV7-3 TGTGCCAGCAGCCCCCGGGCTAGCGGGTCTATCGGGGAGCTGTTTTTT CASSPRASGSIGELFF
TRBJ1-5 many NA TRBV20-1 TGCAGTGCTAGAGATGTTTGGGGATCGCCCCAGCATTTT CSARDVWGSPQHF
TRBJ2-1 few TRBD1 TRBV29-1 TGCAGCGTTGAAGCGCCGGGACAGGGGGCCTACAATGAGCAGTTCTTC CSVEAPGQGAYNEQFF
TRBJ2-3 few NA TRBV5-6 TGTGCCAGCAGGAGGCCCCGGGACTCTTTCACAGATACGCAGTATTTT CASRRPRDSFTDTQYF
TRBJ1-3 many NA TRBV15 TGTGCCACCAGCAGACAGGGGCCCTCTGGAAACACCATATATTTT CATSRQGPSGNTIYF
TRBJ2-5 NA NA TRBV7-2 TGTGCCAGCAGCTTATCTGGTCCAGAGACCCAGTACTTC CASSLSGPETQYF
TRBJ2-3 many TRBD2 TRBV11-3 TGTGCCAGCAGCTCGGGACTAGCGGGGATCACAGATACGCAGTATTTT CASSSGLAGITDTQYF
TRBJ2-3 few NA TRBV20-1 TGCAGTGCTAGGATCCGGGAAAGCACAGATACGCAGTATTTT CSARIRESTDTQYF
TRBJ2-1 NA TRBD1 TRBV10-1 TGCGCCAGGACTCGGACAGGGAGGTACAATGAGCAGTTCTTC CARTRTGRYNEQFF
TRBJ1-5 many NA TRBV6-5 TGTGCCAGCAGTTACTCTCGGGATAGCAATCAGCCCCAGCATTTT CASSYSRDSNQPQHF
TRBJ1-6 many TRBD1 TRBV7-2 TGTGCCAGCAGCTTCGACAGGGGGGGCTTTTACCCCCTCCACTTT CASSFDRGGFYPLHF
TRBJ2-7 few TRBD2 TRBV4-1 TGCGCCAGCAGCCAAGATCCGGGACTAGCGACCTACGAGCAGTACTTC CASSQDPGLATYEQYF
TRBJ1-4 many NA TRBV7-8 TGTGCCAGCACCTGGGACAATAATGAAAAACTGTTTTTT CASTWDNNEKLFF
TRBJ1-5 many NA TRBV6-1 TGTGCCAGCAGTTGGACACCGGGCTCCTATCAGCCCCAGCATTTT CASSWTPGSYQPQHF
TRBJ2-1 NA TRBD1 TRBV20-1 TGCAGTGCTAGAGATCGAGGGAAAGGGACAGGGAGTGTTAGGAGCAACGAGCAGTTCTTC CSARDRGKGTGSVRSNEQFF
TRBJ1-5 NA NA TRBV5-8 TGTGCCAGCTTTAGGGGTGGGAATCAGCCCCAGCATTTT CASFRGGNQPQHF
TRBJ2-2 NA NA TRBV5-1 TGCGCCAGCAGCTTGCGACAGGGAGGAACCGGGGAGCTGTTTTTT CASSLRQGGTGELFF
TRBJ1-5 many NA TRBV5-8 TGTGCCAGCAGCCCGAGACAGCCCAATCAGCCCCAGCATTTT CASSPRQPNQPQHF
TRBJ2-7 many TRBD1 TRBV7-9 TGTGCCAGCAGCCCGAACTTTTCGGGACAGGGCACGTACGAGCAGTACTTC CASSPNFSGQGTYEQYF
TRBJ1-1 many NA TRBV7-8 TGTGCCAGCAGCTTAGATCCAGTGAACACTGAAGCTTTCTTT CASSLDPVNTEAFF
TRBJ2-3 many TRBD2 TRBV6-2/TRBV6-3 TGTGCCAGCAGTCGACTAGCGGCCACAGATACGCAGTATTTT CASSRLAATDTQYF
TRBJ2-7 many NA TRBV7-9 TGTGCCAGCAGCCCCGCGTGGGACGAGCAGTACTTC CASSPAWDEQYF
TRBJ2-7 many TRBD2 TRBV3-1 TGTGCCAGCAGCCAGAGCGGGAGGAGGCAGTACTTC CASSQSGRRQYF
TRBJ2-5 once NA TRBV5-1 TGCGCCAGCAGCCAAGAGTCCAGTAGAGAGACCCAGTACTTC CASSQESSRETQYF
TRBJ2-7 many TRBD1 TRBV7-2 TGTGCCAGCAGCCCCTTCGGACAGGGTGGTGACGAGCAGTACTTC CASSPFGQGGDEQYF
TRBJ2-4 NA TRBD1 TRBV19 TGTGCCAGTAGTAAAAGTGGGGACAGGAAAAACATTCAGTACTTC CASSKSGDRKNIQYF